The 9 T cell receptor beta chains listed next were all sequenced from one sample in a study of OX40 agonist ivuxolimab in advanced cancers. Profiling relied on immunoSEQ multiplex PCR, and the TCRdb table lists in-frame clones only, not all of them. The repertoire holds approximately 50,000 clones, with about 84% as singletons. The specimen was CD4+ or CD8+ T cells sorted from blood, collected in a trial of the OX40 agonist ivuxolimab. The receptors were gathered from an adult with an advanced solid tumor such as melanoma, head and neck, liver or kidney cancer.

V usage is TRBV19 and J usage is TRBJ2-3, with D possibly TRBD1 on 5 matching bases. V lost 3 bases to trimming and J lost 9 bases, with 10 bases between them. Germline CDR1 is LNHDA and CDR2 is SQIVND (reference sequence). This CDR3 has 12 residues. CDR3: CASSMDITTQYF. CDR3 DNA: TGTGCCAGTAGTATGGACATTACAACGCAGTATTTT.

The chain carries TRBV6-5 and TRBJ2-5; the D is unclear. This CDR3 has 12 amino acids. The V end was cut by 7 bases, the J end by 2 bases, with 8 bases between. From germline, CDR1 is MNHEY and CDR2 SVGAGI. The CDR3 sequence is CASTGYQETQYF. The CDR3 bases are TGTGCCAGCACTGGGTATCAAGAGACCCAGTACTTC.

This clone was observed a handful of times. An end of the junction does not agree with germline; a read error may underlie this. V is TRBV30 and J is TRBJ1-5, with unresolved D. The CDR3 runs to 13 residues. The germline CDR1 and CDR2 sequences are GTSNPN and SVGIG (reference sequence). CDR3 amino acids: CAWRGPSEGPPIF. The CDR3 nucleotides are TGTGCCTGGAGGGGCCCTTCCGAAGGTCCACCTATTTTT.

This chain links TRBV4-2 with TRBJ1-3, with D maybe TRBD1 (6 bases). Germline CDR1 and CDR2: LGHNA and YNFKEQ. CDR3 length: 14 amino acids. The V end was cut by 1 base, the J end by 4 bases, with 8 bases between. In DNA, the CDR3 is TGTGCCAGCAGCCAAGGAGGGGGGGGAAACACCATATATTTT. Amino acid sequence: CASSQGGGGNTIYF.

With respect to this clone: The junction departs from the called germline gene at one end, perhaps through a read error. This sequence joins TRBV27 and TRBJ1-1; 8 nucleotides line up with TRBD1. Germline V gene data show CDR1 as MNHEY and CDR2 as SMNVEV (reference sequence). This CDR3 has 14 amino acids. CDR3 DNA sequence: TGTGCCAGCAGTTTCGACAGGGGCAACACTAAAGCTTTCTTT. As protein: CASSFDRGNTKAFF.

This clone has just one count. The V and J genes are TRBV14 and TRBJ2-6; D remains ambiguous. Trimming took 0 bases from V and 1 from J, leaving 7 bases between them. This CDR3 spans 16 amino acids. The germline V gene encodes CDR1 SGHDN and CDR2 FVKESK. CDR3 bases: TGTGCCAGCAGCCAAGATGGCCATTCTGGGGCCAACGTCCTGACTTTC. Amino acids: CASSQDGHSGANVLTF.

The V and J genes are TRBV28 and TRBJ1-1, with 7 bases lining up with TRBD1. With V trimmed by 3 bases and J by 0 bases, 7 bases remained unmatched. CDR1 is MDHEN, CDR2 SYDVKM, per germline. The CDR3 is 16 amino acids. CDR3 amino acids: CASSLWTGNMNTEAFF. The DNA for the CDR3 is TGTGCCAGCAGTTTGTGGACAGGAAACATGAACACTGAAGCTTTCTTT.

There are a few counts of this clone. The V gene is TRBV2, the J gene TRBJ2-1; possible D gene TRBD1, 6 bases. In germline, CDR1 is SNHLY, CDR2 FYNNEI. Between the trimmed V and J ends, which lost 6 bases and 4 bases, there was a span of 16 bases. The CDR3 consists of 15 residues. CDR3 DNA: TGTGCCAGCAGGGGGACATTCATCCTTTACAATGAGCAGTTCTTC. Its translation is CASRGTFILYNEQFF.

J is TRBJ2-1 and V is TRBV5-8, with 15 bases fitting TRBD2. The junction had 7 bases not matched to a gene; V was cut back by 3 bases and J by 0 bases. The CDR3 length is 19 residues. CDR1 is SGHTS and CDR2 is YDEGEE in the germline V gene. The CDR3 here is CASSSGLAGGSFSYNEQFF. CDR3 nucleotide sequence: TGTGCCAGCAGCTCAGGACTAGCGGGGGGGTCTTTCTCCTACAATGAGCAGTTCTTC.